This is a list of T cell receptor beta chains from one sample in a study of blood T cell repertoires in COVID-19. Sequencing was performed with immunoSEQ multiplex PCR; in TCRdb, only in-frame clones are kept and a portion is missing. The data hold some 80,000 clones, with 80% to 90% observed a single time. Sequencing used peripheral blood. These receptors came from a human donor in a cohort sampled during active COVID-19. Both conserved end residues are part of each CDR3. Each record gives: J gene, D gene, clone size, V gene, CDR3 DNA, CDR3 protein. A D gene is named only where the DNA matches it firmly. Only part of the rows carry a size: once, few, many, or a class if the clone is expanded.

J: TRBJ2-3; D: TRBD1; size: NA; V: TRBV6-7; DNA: TGTGCCAGCAGTTACCCACCCAGGGGTTGGGGACAGGGGGCGGATACGCAGTATTTT; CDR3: CASSYPPRGWGQGADTQYF
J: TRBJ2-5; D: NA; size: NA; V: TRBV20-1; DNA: TGCAGTGCTAGTGCCGGGAGCCAAGAGACCCAGTACTTC; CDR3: CSASAGSQETQYF
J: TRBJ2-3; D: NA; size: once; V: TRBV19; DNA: TGTGCCAGTACCGGATACCAGGGTGGCACAGATACGCAGTATTTT; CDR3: CASTGYQGGTDTQYF
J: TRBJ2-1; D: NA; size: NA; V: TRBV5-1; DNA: TGCGCCAGCAGCTTGGTTACAGGGTTAGGGGTCAATGAGCAGTTCTTC; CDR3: CASSLVTGLGVNEQFF
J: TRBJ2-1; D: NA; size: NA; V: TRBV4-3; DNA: TGCGCCAGCAGCCCTAGAGAGGGAAATGAGCAGTTCTTC; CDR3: CASSPREGNEQFF
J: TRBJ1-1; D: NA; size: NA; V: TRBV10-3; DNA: TGTGCCATCAGTGAGTCAATCGACGGGAGAGCTTTCTTT; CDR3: CAISESIDGRAFF
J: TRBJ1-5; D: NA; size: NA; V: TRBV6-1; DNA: TGTGCCAGCAGTGAAAGGGGGGGTGGTCAGCCCCAGCATTTT; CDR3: CASSERGGGQPQHF
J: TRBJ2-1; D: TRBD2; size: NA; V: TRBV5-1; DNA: TGCGCCAGCAGCTTTGGAGGGACTAGCGGGAATCTCGATGAGCAGTTCTTC; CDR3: CASSFGGTSGNLDEQFF
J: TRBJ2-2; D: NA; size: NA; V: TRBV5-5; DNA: TGTGCCAGCAGCTTGCGCAGGCCTAACACCGGGGAGCTGTTTTTT; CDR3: CASSLRRPNTGELFF
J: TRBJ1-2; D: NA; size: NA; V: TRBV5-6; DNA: TGTGCCAGCAGGGCTACAGTCGGCTATGGCTACACCTTC; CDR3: CASRATVGYGYTF
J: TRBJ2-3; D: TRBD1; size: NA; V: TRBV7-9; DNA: TGTGCCAGCAGCCTCACTACAGGGGGCAGGGCAGATACGCAGTATTTT; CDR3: CASSLTTGGRADTQYF
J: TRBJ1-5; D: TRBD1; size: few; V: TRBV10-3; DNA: TGTGCCATCCGTCCCGGGACAGGAGGGAATCAGCCCCAGCATTTT; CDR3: CAIRPGTGGNQPQHF
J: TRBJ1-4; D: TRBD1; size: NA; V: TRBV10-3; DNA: TGTGCCATCGGAGGGACAGCAACTAATGAAAAACTGTTTTTT; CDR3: CAIGGTATNEKLFF
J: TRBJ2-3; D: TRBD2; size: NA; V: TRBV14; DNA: TGTGCCAGCAGCCAGGGGGGACTAGCGGGAACTAGCACAGATACGCAGTATTTT; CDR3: CASSQGGLAGTSTDTQYF
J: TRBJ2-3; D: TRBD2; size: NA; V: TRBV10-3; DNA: TGTGCCATCAGCGGGGGAGAGCGGGACACAGATACGCAGTATTTT; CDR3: CAISGGERDTDTQYF
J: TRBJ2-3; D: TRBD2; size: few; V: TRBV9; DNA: TGTGCCAGCAGCGAGGCCCCCCGGGAGGTTAGCACAGATACGCAGTATTTT; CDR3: CASSEAPREVSTDTQYF
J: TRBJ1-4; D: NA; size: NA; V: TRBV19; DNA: TGTGCCAGTAACCTGCGGGGGGTGGAAAAACTGTTTTTT; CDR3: CASNLRGVEKLFF
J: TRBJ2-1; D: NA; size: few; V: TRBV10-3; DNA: TGTGCCATCAGCATCGCCGCTCGGAATGAGCAGTTCTTC; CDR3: CAISIAARNEQFF
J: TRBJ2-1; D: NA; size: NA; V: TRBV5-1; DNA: TGCGCCAGCAGCTTGGCCGCGACAGCGAACAATGAGCAGTTCTTC; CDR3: CASSLAATANNEQFF
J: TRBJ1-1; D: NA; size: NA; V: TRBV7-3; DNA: TGTGCCAGCAGCAAAGACAGGTCGTCGACTGAAGCTTTCTTT; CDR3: CASSKDRSSTEAFF
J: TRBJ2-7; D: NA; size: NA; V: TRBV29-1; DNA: TGCAGCGTTGAAGACAGGGGCTACGAGCAGTACTTC; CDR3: CSVEDRGYEQYF
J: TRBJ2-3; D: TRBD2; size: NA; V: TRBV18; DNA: TGTGCCAGCTCACCCTATTCTAGCGGCAGCACAGATACGCAGTATTTT; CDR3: CASSPYSSGSTDTQYF